One and the same sample provided the 17 T cell receptor beta chains below, sequenced in a study of T cells in Graves' hyperthyroidism and ophthalmopathy. The CDR3 regions of TCR beta were amplified from RNA transcripts. The TCR CDR3 first-round RT-PCR relied on the HTBI primer set. TCRdb used MiXCR to reprocess the multiplex PCR reads, holding one entry per CDR3 protein. The data show hundreds of thousands of distinct CDR3 sequences, around 39% seen once. Material for sequencing was blood. The origin of the receptors is a man aged 18 to 30 with Graves' hyperthyroidism.

The chain uses TRBV7-2 and TRBJ1-4; D is ambiguous. This CDR3 is 14 amino acids long. Germline V gene lookup returns CDR1 SGHTA and CDR2 FQGNSA. The V end was cut by 5 bases, the J end by 11 bases, with 18 bases between. The CDR3 DNA sequence: TGTGCCAGCAGCCGAGCGGACGACTACGAGAAACTGTTTTTT. Translation gives CASSRADDYEKLFF. Full variable domain (missing parts from reference TRBV7-2 and TRBJ1-4): GAGVSQSPSNKVTEKGKDVELRCDPISGHTALYWYRQSLGQGLEFLIYFQGNSAPDKSGLPSDRFSAERTGGSVSTLTIQRTQQEDSAVYLCASSRADDYEKLFFGSGTQLSVL.

The CDR3 reads CASSVGGVDYEQYF. For the CDR3, the DNA is TGTGCCAGCAGCGTAGGGGGGGTAGATTACGAGCAGTACTTC. The rearrangement uses TRBV7-9 and TRBJ2-7; tentative D call: TRBD2 (7 bases). This CDR3 spans 14 amino acids. The germline gives CDR1 SEHNR, CDR2 FQNEAQ (reference sequence). Trimming took off 5 bases at V and 4 bases at J, with 15 bases between the two ends.

There are a few counts of this clonotype. The chain carries TRBV2 and TRBJ1-1, with a tentative D call TRBD1 (5 bases). The CDR3 has 13 residues. CDR1 is SNHLY, CDR2 FYNNEI, per germline. Trimming shortened V by 7 bases and J by 5 bases, and 14 bases separated the two germline ends. The CDR3 nucleotides are TGTGCCAGCAAGGGGAGGGATAGGACTGAAGCTTTCTTT. This codes for CASKGRDRTEAFF.

Notes on this clonotype: Given a much more abundant clone one base away, this may be a read error. V and J are TRBV2 and TRBJ2-7; D remains unclear. The germline V gene encodes CDR1 SNHLY and CDR2 FYNNEI. The CDR3 extends over 11 amino acids. This CDR3 is CSSTPSYEQYF. CDR3 nucleotides: TGTTCCAGCACCCCAAGCTACGAGCAGTACTTC.

This clonotype was observed many times. The J gene is TRBJ1-2, the V gene TRBV2; D unresolved. This CDR3 contains 13 residues. Germline assignment: CDR1 SNHLY and CDR2 FYNNEI. The V gene lost 10 bases and the J gene lost 6 bases, with 18 bases spanning the gap. CDR3 loop: CATSSGGSDGYTF. CDR3 nucleotide sequence: TGTGCCACCTCCAGTGGAGGGTCCGATGGCTACACCTTC.

This clonotype was observed many times. The chain recombines TRBV29-1 with TRBJ1-6, with a weak D call TRBD1 (6 bases). The germline V and J ends were trimmed by 4 bases and 7 bases, with 11 bases remaining between them. The germline V gene has CDR1 SQVTM and CDR2 ANQGSEA. The CDR3 sequence is 13 residues long. This CDR3 reads CSVGTDLNSPLHF. Here the CDR3 DNA reads TGCAGCGTTGGGACAGATCTAAATTCACCCCTCCACTTT.

This clonotype was picked up a small number of times. Since a much larger clone is just one base distant, this may be a read error. The chain couples TRBV12-3 or TRBV12-4 to TRBJ2-2; 11 bases line up with TRBD1. CDR3 length: 15 amino acids. Trimming cost V 6 bases and J 8 bases; bases outside gene matches: 8. The CDR3 DNA reads as TGTGCCAGCAGCCCGGGACAGGGGGTAGTTGGGGAGCTGTTTTTT. It is translated as CASSPGQGVVGELFF.

This rearrangement joins TRBV14 to TRBJ1-2; D might be TRBD1 (5 bases). Per the germline V gene, CDR1 is SGHDN and CDR2 is FVKESK. With 0 bases removed from V and 4 bases from J, the gap between germline ends came to 12 bases. The length of the CDR3 is 15 residues. The CDR3 DNA reads TGTGCCAGCAGCCAAGATCGGGGCACCATCTATGGCTACACCTTC. It specifies CASSQDRGTIYGYTF.

To note about this clonotype: Compared with germline, one end of the junction differs, possibly owing to a read error. The genes are TRBV10-3 and TRBJ1-4; D remains unclear. The V gene's germline CDR1 is ENHRY and CDR2 SYGVKD. The CDR3 runs 14 residues. In nucleotides, the CDR3 is TGTGCCAGCAGTTATGCGGGTTTTAATGAAAAACTGTTTTTT. Translating it yields CASSYAGFNEKLFF.

This sequence joins TRBV6-5 and TRBJ2-7; no clear D. The length of the CDR3 is 14 residues. Germline V gene sequence: CDR1 MNHEY, CDR2 SVGAGI. V was cut by 7 bases and J by 7 bases, with 20 bases left in between. CDR3 nucleotide sequence: TGTGCCAGCATGGACCCATCTCTACGGTTGGAGCAGTACTTC. This gives the protein CASMDPSLRLEQYF.

This clonotype was seen a handful of times. The V and J genes are TRBV13 and TRBJ1-4; no definite D call. The CDR3 spans 13 residues. CDR1 and CDR2 from the germline V gene are PRHDT and FYEKMQ (reference sequence). V lost 5 bases, J lost 8 bases, and 12 bases lay in between. CDR3: CASSRRQGEKLFF. The CDR3 nucleotides are TGTGCCAGCAGCCGAAGACAAGGAGAAAAACTGTTTTTT. The entire variable domain, with the rest obtained from reference TRBV13 and TRBJ1-4, is as follows: AAGVIQSPRHLIKEKRETATLKCYPIPRHDTVYWYQQGPGQDPQFLISFYEKMQSDKGSIPDRFSAQQFSDYHSELNMSSLELGDSALYFCASSRRQGEKLFFGSGTQLSVL.

V and J are TRBV9 and TRBJ2-2; 9 positions agree with TRBD1. The germline CDR1 and CDR2 sequences are SGDLS and YYNGEE. With 3 bases clipped from V and 7 bases from J, the junction kept 7 bases outside the gene matches. The CDR3 loop spans 15 amino acids. CDR3 nucleotide sequence: TGTGCCAGCAGCGGCGGGACAGGGTTGGTCGGGGAGCTGTTTTTT. The encoded protein is CASSGGTGLVGELFF.

The sample holds many counts of this clonotype. This chain links TRBV2 with TRBJ1-4, with unresolved D. V dropped 8 bases and J dropped 5 bases, with 9 bases sitting between them. The CDR3 is 12 residues long. Germline V gene lookup returns CDR1 SNHLY and CDR2 FYNNEI. DNA of the CDR3: TGTGCCAGCCGTTTGTCCAATGAAAAACTGTTTTTT. Translated: CASRLSNEKLFF.

The rearrangement links TRBV6-5 to TRBJ2-5; D remains ambiguous. Trimming removed 6 bases from V and 2 bases from J, with 10 bases in between. The CDR3 runs 13 residues. From germline, CDR1 is MNHEY and CDR2 SVGAGI. CDR3 residues: CASRTGRQETQYF. The DNA for the CDR3 is TGTGCCAGCAGAACCGGGCGACAAGAGACCCAGTACTTC.

This clonotype was recorded at least ten times. The gene calls are TRBV12-3 or TRBV12-4 and TRBJ1-6; TRBD1 matches at 9 bases. Unmatched junction bases numbered 4, after V lost 4 bases and J lost 6 bases. The CDR3 is 15 amino acids. The CDR3 DNA sequence: TGTGCCAGCAGTTCGGGGGGACAGGGTAATTCACCCCTCCACTTT. Amino acid sequence: CASSSGGQGNSPLHF.

The chain carries TRBV4-2 and TRBJ1-6, with D hard to call. The CDR3 extends over 15 amino acids. Germline V lookup: CDR1 LGHNA, CDR2 YNFKEQ. V was trimmed by 0 bases and J by 8 bases, leaving 11 bases between them. The CDR3 DNA sequence: TGTGCCAGCAGCCAAGACAAGGGTCCCCATTCACCCCTCCACTTT. Encoded protein: CASSQDKGPHSPLHF.

Remarks on this clonotype: The junction differs from germline at one of its ends, possibly a read error. The CDR3 DNA sequence: TGCGCCAGCAGCCAAGTAGCAGGGTCTAACTACGAGCAGTACTTC. Its protein is CASSQVAGSNYEQYF. The chain joins TRBV9 to TRBJ2-7; TRBD1 might be the D (5 bases). The CDR3 is 15 residues long. CDR1 and CDR2 (germline): SGDLS, YYNGEE.